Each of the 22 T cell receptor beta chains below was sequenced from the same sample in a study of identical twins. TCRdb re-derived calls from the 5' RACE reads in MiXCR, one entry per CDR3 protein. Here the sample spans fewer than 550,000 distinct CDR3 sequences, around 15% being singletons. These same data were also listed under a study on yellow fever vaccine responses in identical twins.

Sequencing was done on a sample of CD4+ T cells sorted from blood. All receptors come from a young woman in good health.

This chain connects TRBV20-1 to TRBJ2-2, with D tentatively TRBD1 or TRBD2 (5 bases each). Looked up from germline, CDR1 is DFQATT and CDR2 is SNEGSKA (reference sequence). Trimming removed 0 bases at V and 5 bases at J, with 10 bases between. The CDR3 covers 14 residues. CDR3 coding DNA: TGCAGTGCTAGAGATGGGGGTAAAACCGGGGAGCTGTTTTTT. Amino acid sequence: CSARDGGKTGELFF.

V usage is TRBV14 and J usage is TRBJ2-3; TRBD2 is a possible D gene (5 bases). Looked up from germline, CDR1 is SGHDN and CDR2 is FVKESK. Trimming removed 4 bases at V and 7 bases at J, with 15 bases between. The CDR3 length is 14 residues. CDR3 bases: TGTGCCAGCAGCCCCGCAGCCACGGGGAATACGCAGTATTTT. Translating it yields CASSPAATGNTQYF.

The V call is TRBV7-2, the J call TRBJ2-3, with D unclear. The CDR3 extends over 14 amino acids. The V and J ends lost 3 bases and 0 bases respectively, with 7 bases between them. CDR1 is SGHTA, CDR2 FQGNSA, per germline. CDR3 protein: CASSFISSTDTQYF. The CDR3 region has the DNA TGTGCCAGCAGCTTCATATCTAGCACAGATACGCAGTATTTT.

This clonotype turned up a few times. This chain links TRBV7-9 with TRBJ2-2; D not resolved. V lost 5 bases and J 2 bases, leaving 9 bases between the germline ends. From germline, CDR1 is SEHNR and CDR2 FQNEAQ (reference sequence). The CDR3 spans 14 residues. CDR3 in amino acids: CASSGNSNTGELFF. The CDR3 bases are TGTGCCAGCAGCGGGAACAGCAACACCGGGGAGCTGTTTTTT.

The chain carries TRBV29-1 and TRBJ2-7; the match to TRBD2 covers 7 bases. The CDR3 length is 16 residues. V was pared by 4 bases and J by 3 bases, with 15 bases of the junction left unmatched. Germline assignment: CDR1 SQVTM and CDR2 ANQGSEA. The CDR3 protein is CSVGGGEPWCFYEQYF. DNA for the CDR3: TGCAGCGTTGGGGGGGGGGAGCCCTGGTGTTTCTACGAGCAGTACTTC.

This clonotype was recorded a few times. The DNA for the CDR3 is TGTGCCAGCAGCGCACTCGGACAGGGGGTAGGGGGGGCCAACGTCCTGACTTTC. Its translation is CASSALGQGVGGANVLTF. The chain is built from TRBV27 and TRBJ2-6; the match to TRBD1 covers 10 bases. From germline, CDR1 is MNHEY and CDR2 SMNVEV (reference sequence). Trimming cost V 6 bases and J 4 bases; bases outside gene matches: 12. The CDR3 consists of 18 residues.

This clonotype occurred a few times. CDR3 amino acids: CAAQGQVGEKLFF. Written as DNA, the CDR3 is TGTGCCGCCCAGGGACAGGTTGGCGAAAAACTGTTTTTT. The chain has TRBV2 and TRBJ1-4; 8 bases are shared with TRBD1. This CDR3 has 13 residues. V was clipped by 11 bases and J by 8 bases; unmatched bases: 10. Germline V gene sequence: CDR1 SNHLY, CDR2 FYNNEI.

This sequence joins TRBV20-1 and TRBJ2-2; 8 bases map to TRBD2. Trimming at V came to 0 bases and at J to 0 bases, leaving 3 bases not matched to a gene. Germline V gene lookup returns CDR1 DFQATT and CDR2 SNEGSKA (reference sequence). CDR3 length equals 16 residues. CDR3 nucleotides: TGCAGTGCTAGAGATGTAGCGGGGACGAACACCGGGGAGCTGTTTTTT. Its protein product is CSARDVAGTNTGELFF.

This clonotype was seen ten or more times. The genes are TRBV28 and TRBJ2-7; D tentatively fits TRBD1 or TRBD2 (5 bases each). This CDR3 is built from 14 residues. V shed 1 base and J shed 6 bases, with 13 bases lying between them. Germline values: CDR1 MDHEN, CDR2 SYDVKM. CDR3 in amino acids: CASSLLGGGPEQYV. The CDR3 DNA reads TGTGCCAGCAGTTTATTGGGTGGGGGTCCCGAGCAGTACGTC.

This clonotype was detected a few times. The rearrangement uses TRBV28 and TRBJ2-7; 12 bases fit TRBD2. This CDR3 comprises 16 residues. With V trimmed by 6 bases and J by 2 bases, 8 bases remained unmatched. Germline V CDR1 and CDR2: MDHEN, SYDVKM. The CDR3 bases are TGTGCCAGCAGCCCCGTGACTAGCGGGGGACCCTACGAGCAGTACGTC. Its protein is CASSPVTSGGPYEQYV.

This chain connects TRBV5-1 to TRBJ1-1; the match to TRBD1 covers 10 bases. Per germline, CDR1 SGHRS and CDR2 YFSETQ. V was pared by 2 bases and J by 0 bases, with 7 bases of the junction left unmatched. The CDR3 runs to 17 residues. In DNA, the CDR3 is TGCGCCAGCAGCTTCGGGGACAGGGGAAGGTTGAACACTGAAGCTTTCTTT. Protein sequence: CASSFGDRGRLNTEAFF. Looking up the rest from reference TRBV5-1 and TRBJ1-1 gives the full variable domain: KAGVTQTPRYLIKTRGQQVTLSCSPISGHRSVSWYQQTPGQGLQFLFEYFSETQRNKGNFPGRFSGRQFSNSRSEMNVSTLELGDSALYLCASSFGDRGRLNTEAFFGQGTRLTVV.

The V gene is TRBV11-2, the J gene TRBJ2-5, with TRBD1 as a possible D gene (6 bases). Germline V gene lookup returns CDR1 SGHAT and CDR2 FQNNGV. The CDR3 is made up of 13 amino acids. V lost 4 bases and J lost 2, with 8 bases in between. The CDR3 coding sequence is TGTGCCAGCAGCTACAGGGTTCAAGAGACCCAGTACTTC. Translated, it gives CASSYRVQETQYF.

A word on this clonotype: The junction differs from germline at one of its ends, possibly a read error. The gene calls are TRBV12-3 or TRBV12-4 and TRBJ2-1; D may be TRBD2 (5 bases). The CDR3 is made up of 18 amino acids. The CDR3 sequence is CACSLAHGRSSSYNEQFF. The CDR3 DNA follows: TGTGCCTGCAGTTTAGCGCACGGTAGAAGTAGCTCCTACAATGAGCAGTTCTTC.

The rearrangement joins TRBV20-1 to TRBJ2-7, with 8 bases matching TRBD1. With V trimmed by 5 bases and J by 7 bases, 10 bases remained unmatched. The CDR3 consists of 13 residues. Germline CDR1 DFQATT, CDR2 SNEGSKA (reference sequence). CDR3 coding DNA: TGCAGTGCTGGTCCGGGACAGGTTGGGGAGCAGTACTTC. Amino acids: CSAGPGQVGEQYF.

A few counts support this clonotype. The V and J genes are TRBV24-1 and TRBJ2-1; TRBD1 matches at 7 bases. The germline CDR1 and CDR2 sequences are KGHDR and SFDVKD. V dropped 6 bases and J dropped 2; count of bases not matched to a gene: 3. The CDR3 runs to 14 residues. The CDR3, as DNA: TGTGCCACCAGTCACAGGGGACCCTACAATGAGCAGTTCTTC. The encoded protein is CATSHRGPYNEQFF.

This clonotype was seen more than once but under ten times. The CDR3: CASSRTSGVETQYF. CDR3 in DNA: TGTGCCAGCAGCCGGACTAGCGGGGTAGAGACCCAGTACTTC. This chain uses TRBV2 with TRBJ2-5; 12 bases fit TRBD2. Germline CDR1 and CDR2: SNHLY and FYNNEI. The CDR3 has 14 amino acids. The ends lost 6 bases at V and 4 bases at J; junction bases unmatched: 3.

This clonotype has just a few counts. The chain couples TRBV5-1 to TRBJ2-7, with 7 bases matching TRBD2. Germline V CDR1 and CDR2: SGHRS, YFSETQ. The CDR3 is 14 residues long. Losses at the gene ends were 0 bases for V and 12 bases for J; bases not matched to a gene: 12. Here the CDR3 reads CASSLELAPSQSYF. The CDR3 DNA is TGCGCCAGCAGCTTGGAACTAGCGCCCTCTCAATCGTACTTC.

The CDR3 sequence: CASSLTGYHTEAFF. The DNA for the CDR3 is TGCGCCAGCAGCCTAACAGGGTATCACACTGAAGCTTTCTTT. V and J are TRBV4-1 and TRBJ1-1; D may be TRBD1 (6 bases). V lost 4 bases to trimming and J lost 3 bases, with 12 bases between them. CDR1 and CDR2 (germline): MGHRA, YSYEKL. CDR3 length: 14 residues.

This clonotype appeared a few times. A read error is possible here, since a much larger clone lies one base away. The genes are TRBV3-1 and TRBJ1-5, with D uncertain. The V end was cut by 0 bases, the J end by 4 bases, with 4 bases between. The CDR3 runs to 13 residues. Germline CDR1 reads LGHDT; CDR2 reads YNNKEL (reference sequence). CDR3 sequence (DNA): TGTGCCAGCAGCCAAGATCAGAATCAGCCCCAGCATTTT. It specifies CASSQDQNQPQHF.

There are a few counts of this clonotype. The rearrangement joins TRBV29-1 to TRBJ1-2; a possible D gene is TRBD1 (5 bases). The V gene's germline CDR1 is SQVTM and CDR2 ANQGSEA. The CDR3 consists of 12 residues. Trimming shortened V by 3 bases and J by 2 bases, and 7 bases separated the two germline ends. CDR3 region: CSVDPGNYGYTF. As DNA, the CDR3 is TGCAGCGTTGACCCAGGGAACTATGGCTACACCTTC.

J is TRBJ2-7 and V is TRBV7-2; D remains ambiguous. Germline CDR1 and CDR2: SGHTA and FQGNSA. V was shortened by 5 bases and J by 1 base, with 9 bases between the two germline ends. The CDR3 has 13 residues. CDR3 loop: CASSETFSYEQYF. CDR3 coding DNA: TGTGCCAGCAGCGAGACATTTTCCTACGAGCAGTACTTC.

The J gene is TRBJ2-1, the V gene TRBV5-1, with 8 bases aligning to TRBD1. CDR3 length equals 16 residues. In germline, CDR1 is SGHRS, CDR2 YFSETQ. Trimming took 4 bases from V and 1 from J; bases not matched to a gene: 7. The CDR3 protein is CASSPDRDRSYNEQFF. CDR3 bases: TGCGCCAGCAGCCCGGACCGGGACAGGTCCTACAATGAGCAGTTCTTC. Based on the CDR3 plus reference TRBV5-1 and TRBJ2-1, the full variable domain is KAGVTQTPRYLIKTRGQQVTLSCSPISGHRSVSWYQQTPGQGLQFLFEYFSETQRNKGNFPGRFSGRQFSNSRSEMNVSTLELGDSALYLCASSPDRDRSYNEQFFGPGTRLTVL.